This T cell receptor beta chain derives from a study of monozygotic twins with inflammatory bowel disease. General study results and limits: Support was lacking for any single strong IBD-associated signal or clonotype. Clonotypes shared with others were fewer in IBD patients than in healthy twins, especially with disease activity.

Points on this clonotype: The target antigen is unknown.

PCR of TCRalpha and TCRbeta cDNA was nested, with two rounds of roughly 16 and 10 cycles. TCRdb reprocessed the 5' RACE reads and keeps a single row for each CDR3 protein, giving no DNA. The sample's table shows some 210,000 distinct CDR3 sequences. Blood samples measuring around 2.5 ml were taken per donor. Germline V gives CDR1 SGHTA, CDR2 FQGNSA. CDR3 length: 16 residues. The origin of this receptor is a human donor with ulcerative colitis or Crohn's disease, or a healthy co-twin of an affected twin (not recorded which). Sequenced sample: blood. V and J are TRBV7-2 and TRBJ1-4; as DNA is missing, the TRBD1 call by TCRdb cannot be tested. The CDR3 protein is CASSLAGRPGMRELFF.